The 24 T cell receptor beta chains given below trace back to one sample, sequenced in a study of regulatory T cells in long-lasting Graves disease. Sequencing libraries for TCR beta were prepared with iRepertoire HTBI primers and Arm-PCR of CDR3 regions. TCRdb redid the calling of the multiplex PCR reads with MiXCR, one entry per CDR3 protein. The sample yields about 450,000 distinct CDR3 sequences, roughly a quarter seen once. Time point defined: persistent/refractory GD, antithyroid drugs over 5 years with positive TRAb. PBMC-derived RNA was used for the TCR library. The input for sequencing was peripheral blood mononuclear cells (PBMCs), taken when the disease was refractory, from a patient treated with antithyroid drugs. These receptors all come from a female donor with Graves disease.

This clonotype has a handful of counts. This clone may be a read error of a much larger clone one base away. This CDR3 fails to terminate in the conserved phenylalanine or tryptophan, so it likely reflects a read error. The chain combines TRBV13 with TRBJ1-2, with 12 nucleotides matching TRBD1. After removal of 3 bases from V and 3 bases from J, the junction contained 5 bases not matched to a gene. Germline V gene data show CDR1 as PRHDT and CDR2 as FYEKMQ (reference sequence). There are 16 residues in the CDR3. The CDR3 here is CASSLGTGGAHYGYTS. CDR3 DNA: TGTGCCAGCAGCTTGGGGACAGGGGGCGCGCACTATGGCTACACCTCC.

This clonotype was seen a single time. The chain recombines TRBV5-1 with TRBJ2-6; TRBD2 aligns across 9 bases. CDR3 length: 20 residues. The ends lost 0 bases at V and 4 bases at J; junction bases unmatched: 14. From germline, CDR1 is SGHRS and CDR2 YFSETQ. CDR3 loop: CASSLAVMREGLSGANVLTF. In DNA, the CDR3 is TGCGCCAGCAGCTTGGCCGTGATGCGGGAGGGCCTGTCAGGGGCCAACGTCCTGACTTTC.

V usage is TRBV19 and J usage is TRBJ1-1, with D possibly matching TRBD1 (6 bases). This CDR3 comprises 14 residues. Trimming took off 6 bases at V and 4 bases at J, with 15 bases between the two ends. CDR1 and CDR2 (germline): LNHDA, SQIVND (reference sequence). The CDR3 sequence is CASSAGAGPTEAFF. As DNA, the CDR3 is TGTGCCAGTAGCGCGGGGGCAGGGCCCACTGAAGCTTTCTTT.

In its sample, this clonotype was seen many times. The chain employs TRBV28 and TRBJ2-2, with 12 bases fitting TRBD2. Germline assignment: CDR1 MDHEN and CDR2 SYDVKM. Trimming took 6 bases from V and 6 from J; bases not matched to a gene: 2. This CDR3 has 14 amino acids. The CDR3 region has the DNA TGTGCCAGCAGGACTAGCGGGAGTCCCGGGGAGCTGTTTTTT. The encoded protein is CASRTSGSPGELFF.

This clonotype has only a few counts. The chain employs TRBV7-9 and TRBJ2-7; perhaps TRBD2 as D (7 bases). V was pared by 0 bases and J by 2 bases, with 11 bases between. Germline V CDR1 and CDR2: SEHNR, FQNEAQ (reference sequence). This CDR3 is 15 amino acids long. CDR3 amino acids: CASSLAAGHPYEQYF. The DNA of the CDR3 is TGTGCCAGCAGCTTAGCAGCGGGACATCCCTACGAGCAGTACTTC.

At least ten counts were recorded for this clonotype. V usage is TRBV13 and J usage is TRBJ2-7, with D perhaps matching TRBD2 (5 bases). CDR1 is PRHDT, CDR2 FYEKMQ, per germline (reference sequence). V was clipped by 2 bases and J by 3 bases, with 14 bases between them. The CDR3 extends over 15 amino acids. The CDR3: CASSLRPEGGYEQYF. The CDR3 nucleotides are TGTGCCAGCAGCTTACGACCTGAGGGCGGCTACGAGCAGTACTTC. The complete variable domain, with remaining parts taken from reference TRBV13 and TRBJ2-7, reads AAGVIQSPRHLIKEKRETATLKCYPIPRHDTVYWYQQGPGQDPQFLISFYEKMQSDKGSIPDRFSAQQFSDYHSELNMSSLELGDSALYFCASSLRPEGGYEQYFGPGTRLTVT.

This chain joins TRBV18 and TRBJ2-7; D might be TRBD1 (6 bases). This CDR3 spans 15 amino acids. The V gene lost 3 bases and the J gene lost 2 bases, with 14 bases spanning the gap. Germline CDR1 reads KGHSH; CDR2 reads LQKENI. CDR3 nucleotide sequence: TGTGCCAGCTCACCCTACGGGACAATCACCTACGAGCAGTACTTC. It is translated as CASSPYGTITYEQYF.

Here the CDR3 DNA reads TGTGCCAGTAGTGGTCCCGGGACCCCTAACACTGAAGCTTTCTTT. It yields the protein CASSGPGTPNTEAFF. The chain uses TRBV19 and TRBJ1-1; tentative D call: TRBD1 (5 bases). With 5 bases removed from V and 2 bases from J, the gap between germline ends came to 15 bases. The CDR3 length is 15 residues. Germline assignment: CDR1 LNHDA and CDR2 SQIVND (reference sequence).

There are a few counts of this clonotype. The chain is built from TRBV30 and TRBJ1-5; 7 nucleotides line up with TRBD1. The CDR3 is made up of 14 amino acids. In germline, CDR1 is GTSNPN, CDR2 SVGIG (reference sequence). Trimming took 5 bases from V and 0 from J; bases not matched to a gene: 4. In DNA, the CDR3 is TGTGCCTGGGCCAGGACAGGTAGCAATCAGCCCCAGCATTTT. Its protein product is CAWARTGSNQPQHF.

This clonotype has just a few counts. The chain couples TRBV6-4 to TRBJ2-7, with D uncertain. Germline values: CDR1 MRHNA, CDR2 SNTAGT. The CDR3 covers 14 residues. V dropped 5 bases and J dropped 5 bases, with 16 bases sitting between them. The CDR3 bases are TGTGCCAGCAGTTACACGATACTATTCGACGAGCAGTACTTC. It specifies CASSYTILFDEQYF.

CDR3 nucleotide sequence: TGCAGTCAAGCGGGGAGTAGAGGAGAGACCCAGTACTTC. Translating gives CSQAGSRGETQYF. This chain connects TRBV20-1 to TRBJ2-5; 7 bases are shared with TRBD2. The CDR3 spans 13 residues. The V segment lost 8 bases and the J segment 4 bases; nucleotides outside the gene matches: 10. Germline V gives CDR1 DFQATT, CDR2 SNEGSKA (reference sequence).

V usage is TRBV6-1 and J usage is TRBJ1-4; 8 nucleotides align to TRBD1. The germline CDR1 and CDR2 sequences are MNHNS and SASEGT. V gave up 5 bases and J gave up 10 bases; unmatched junction bases: 12. The CDR3 is 15 residues long. CDR3 in DNA: TGTGCCAGCAGTAATTCGGACAGGGTTTTGCGAAAACTGTTTTTT. This sequence encodes CASSNSDRVLRKLFF.

The rearrangement uses TRBV5-1 and TRBJ1-1; TRBD1 matches at 8 bases. V was clipped by 4 bases and J by 6 bases; unmatched bases: 11. The length of the CDR3 is 15 residues. CDR1 is SGHRS and CDR2 is YFSETQ in the germline V gene. CDR3 residues: CASSQVGQGASEAFF. CDR3 nucleotide sequence: TGCGCCAGCAGCCAAGTTGGGCAGGGGGCATCTGAAGCTTTCTTT.

This clonotype was counted many times. The V call is TRBV6-5, the J call TRBJ2-5; tentatively, D is TRBD2 (6 bases). The CDR3 is made up of 17 amino acids. V lost 0 bases and J 2 bases, leaving 16 bases between the germline ends. CDR1 and CDR2 from the germline V gene are MNHEY and SVGAGI. CDR3 DNA: TGTGCCAGCAGTTACTCATCGGGAGTATCGTCACAAGAGACCCAGTACTTC. It translates to CASSYSSGVSSQETQYF.

Only a few counts were recorded for this clonotype. This sequence joins TRBV5-1 and TRBJ1-2, with D maybe TRBD1 (5 bases). The germline V gene encodes CDR1 SGHRS and CDR2 YFSETQ. The V gene lost 4 bases and the J gene lost 8 bases, with 18 bases spanning the gap. The CDR3 consists of 14 residues. CDR3 bases: TGCGCCAGCAGCATCGGGGACTCTTCTACCGGCTACACCTTC. It encodes CASSIGDSSTGYTF.

Ten or more counts support this clonotype. This chain joins TRBV27 and TRBJ1-1; TRBD1 agrees at 9 bases. V trimming: 6 bases; J trimming: 3 bases; junction bases outside the gene matches: 14. CDR1 MNHEY and CDR2 SMNVEV come from the germline V gene (reference sequence). The CDR3 sequence is 17 residues long. CDR3 sequence: CASRPDTGTGTYTEAFF. Here the CDR3 DNA reads TGTGCCAGCAGGCCCGATACCGGGACAGGGACGTACACTGAAGCTTTCTTT.

In its sample, this clonotype was seen many times. The rearrangement joins TRBV7-2 to TRBJ1-2; D is uncertain. The CDR3 sequence is 13 residues long. Trimming cost V 3 bases and J 6 bases, with 11 bases left between them. CDR1 is SGHTA and CDR2 is FQGNSA in the germline V gene. CDR3 in DNA: TGTGCCAGCAGCTTTATGGAAAGGGATGGCTACACCTTC. Protein: CASSFMERDGYTF.

The V call is TRBV11-2, the J call TRBJ2-7; D not certain. Trimming pared 1 base from V and 3 bases from J, leaving 10 bases between. Germline lookup yields CDR1 SGHAT and CDR2 FQNNGV. The CDR3 is 14 amino acids. The CDR3: CASSLGVSFYEQYF. For the CDR3, the DNA is TGTGCCAGCAGCTTAGGAGTCAGTTTCTACGAGCAGTACTTC.

The chain uses TRBV20-1 and TRBJ2-5, with TRBD1 identical over 9 bases. Trimming removed 1 base from V and 9 bases from J; junction bases left unmatched: 9. The germline CDR1 and CDR2 sequences are DFQATT and SNEGSKA (reference sequence). The CDR3 extends over 14 amino acids. CDR3 sequence (DNA): TGCAGTGCTAGAGCCCCGGGACAGGGCCCGGCCCAGTACTTC. It is translated as CSARAPGQGPAQYF.

This clonotype was seen at least ten times. The rearrangement uses TRBV12-3 or TRBV12-4 and TRBJ1-6; 7 positions agree with TRBD1. The CDR3 runs to 14 residues. V was clipped by 10 bases and J by 6 bases; unmatched bases: 9. This chain's CDR3 is CATNVGGGNSPLHF. The CDR3 DNA sequence: TGTGCCACCAACGTAGGGGGCGGTAATTCACCCCTCCACTTT.

This clonotype was picked up a small number of times. The chain links TRBV7-2 to TRBJ2-2, with unresolved D. V was shortened by 2 bases and J by 5 bases, with 12 bases between the two germline ends. The length of the CDR3 is 15 residues. The germline V gene has CDR1 SGHTA and CDR2 FQGNSA. The CDR3 loop is CASSLKIVGTGELFF. CDR3 in DNA: TGTGCCAGCAGCTTAAAAATCGTAGGAACCGGGGAGCTGTTTTTT.

V gene TRBV7-8 combines with J gene TRBJ1-1, with D tentatively TRBD1 (5 bases). Germline assignment: CDR1 SGHVS and CDR2 FQNEAQ. This CDR3 has 15 residues. V was trimmed by 4 bases and J by 2 bases, leaving 14 bases between them. CDR3 in DNA: TGTGCCAGCAGCTCCCCCGGGGCCGGAAACACTGAAGCTTTCTTT. Translated: CASSSPGAGNTEAFF.

This sequence joins TRBV19 and TRBJ1-1; a weak D match, TRBD1 (5 bases). V lost 3 bases, J lost 8 bases, and 16 bases lay in between. The CDR3 consists of 14 residues. Germline lookup yields CDR1 LNHDA and CDR2 SQIVND (reference sequence). As DNA, the CDR3 is TGTGCCAGTAGTATCGGCTCAACCGCAGGGGAAGCTTTCTTT. It codes for CASSIGSTAGEAFF.

This chain connects TRBV20-1 to TRBJ2-5; 8 bases are shared with TRBD1. CDR1 and CDR2 from the germline V gene are DFQATT and SNEGSKA (reference sequence). The CDR3 contains 21 residues. V lost 0 bases to trimming and J lost 5 bases; unmatched junction nucleotides: 26. The CDR3 bases are TGCAGTGCTAGAGATGTTTTGTCAGGGGGTCGGCGACAGGGGTTCGGCGAGACCCAGTACTTC. This translates into CSARDVLSGGRRQGFGETQYF.